Listed below are T cell receptor beta chains from one sample, sequenced in a study of blood T cells in healthy people across ages. TCRdb analysed the 5' RACE reads with MiXCR anew, one entry per CDR3 protein. The data show 750,000 to 950,000 distinct CDR3 sequences, with under 30% seen just once and about 3% held by the top ten. This sample also appeared in a second study, on T cells of mothers and their children.

The sequencing sample was made of blood. The receptors derive from a boy aged 10-17 years in good health. The CDR3 runs from the conserved cysteine through the conserved F or W. The D gene is left open where the match is weak. Where a row states a size, it is once, few, many or the class of an expanded clone; other rows omit it.

D gene: NA; J gene: TRBJ2-5; V gene: TRBV5-1; clone size: many; CDR3 DNA: TGCGCCAGCAGCTTGGCGGCGGAAGAGACCCAGTACTTC; CDR3 protein: CASSLAAEETQYF
D gene: NA; J gene: TRBJ2-4; V gene: TRBV7-2; clone size: few; CDR3 DNA: TGTGCCAGCAGCTTCTTTGACTTAGCCAAAAACATTCAGTACTTC; CDR3 protein: CASSFFDLAKNIQYF
D gene: TRBD1; J gene: TRBJ1-1; V gene: TRBV15; clone size: NA; CDR3 DNA: TGTGCCACCAGCAGAGAAACAGGGGGCTCGAACACTGAAGCTTTCTTT; CDR3 protein: CATSRETGGSNTEAFF
D gene: NA; J gene: TRBJ2-1; V gene: TRBV5-6; clone size: many; CDR3 DNA: TGTGCCAGCAGCTTAAGGGACGGCTATGAGCAGTTCTTC; CDR3 protein: CASSLRDGYEQFF
D gene: TRBD1; J gene: TRBJ2-3; V gene: TRBV9; clone size: few; CDR3 DNA: TGTGCCAGCAGCATCCGGGACAGGGGAACAGATACGCAGTATTTT; CDR3 protein: CASSIRDRGTDTQYF
D gene: NA; J gene: TRBJ1-2; V gene: TRBV12-3/TRBV12-4; clone size: NA; CDR3 DNA: TGTGCCAGCAGCCCAAGTTCCGCGTACTATGGCTACACCTTC; CDR3 protein: CASSPSSAYYGYTF
D gene: NA; J gene: TRBJ1-2; V gene: TRBV12-3/TRBV12-4; clone size: few; CDR3 DNA: TGTGCCAGCAGTTTCGCCCATTCCGCCTTGGGGGACGGCTACACCTTC; CDR3 protein: CASSFAHSALGDGYTF
D gene: NA; J gene: TRBJ2-1; V gene: TRBV15; clone size: few; CDR3 DNA: TGTGCCACCAGCAGAGAAAGGTGGGGTGAGCAGTTCTTC; CDR3 protein: CATSRERWGEQFF
D gene: NA; J gene: TRBJ2-7; V gene: TRBV11-2; clone size: NA; CDR3 DNA: TGTGCCAGCAGCTTGTCGCCCGATAGGGGCGAGCAGTACTTC; CDR3 protein: CASSLSPDRGEQYF
D gene: NA; J gene: TRBJ1-1; V gene: TRBV5-1; clone size: NA; CDR3 DNA: TGCGCCAGCAGCCGGGGGTACAGCGCCTTGAACGCTGAAGCTTTCTTT; CDR3 protein: CASSRGYSALNAEAFF
D gene: NA; J gene: TRBJ2-5; V gene: TRBV7-6; clone size: NA; CDR3 DNA: TGTGCCAGCAGCATTGTCGGACGGACACCGGAGACCCAGTACTTC; CDR3 protein: CASSIVGRTPETQYF
D gene: NA; J gene: TRBJ2-3; V gene: TRBV29-1; clone size: NA; CDR3 DNA: TGCAGCGGGAACCGGGGAGATACGCAGTATTTT; CDR3 protein: CSGNRGDTQYF
D gene: NA; J gene: TRBJ1-5; V gene: TRBV5-1; clone size: NA; CDR3 DNA: TGCGCCAGCAGCTTGGACAGACCCATGAGGGCCCAGCATTTT; CDR3 protein: CASSLDRPMRAQHF
D gene: NA; J gene: TRBJ1-1; V gene: TRBV29-1; clone size: NA; CDR3 DNA: TGCAGCGTTGAGGGAGGGAACACTGAAGCTTTCTTT; CDR3 protein: CSVEGGNTEAFF
D gene: NA; J gene: TRBJ2-7; V gene: TRBV10-3; clone size: few; CDR3 DNA: TGTGCCATCAGCCCTAGGAGCTCCTACGAACAGTACTTC; CDR3 protein: CAISPRSSYEQYF
D gene: TRBD2; J gene: TRBJ2-5; V gene: TRBV30; clone size: few; CDR3 DNA: TGTGCCTTCCTAGCGGGGGGCCAGTACCAAGAGACCCAGTACTTC; CDR3 protein: CAFLAGGQYQETQYF
D gene: TRBD2; J gene: TRBJ2-5; V gene: TRBV3-1; clone size: NA; CDR3 DNA: TGTGCCAGCAGCTCATGGGGCGGGGGGAAACAAGAGACCCAGTACTTC; CDR3 protein: CASSSWGGGKQETQYF
D gene: TRBD2; J gene: TRBJ2-5; V gene: TRBV20-1; clone size: NA; CDR3 DNA: TGCAGTGCTACTGACTTAGCGGGGGGGAGCCAGTTGGAGACCCAGTACTTC; CDR3 protein: CSATDLAGGSQLETQYF
D gene: NA; J gene: TRBJ1-2; V gene: TRBV20-1; clone size: NA; CDR3 DNA: TGCAGTGCTAGCTTCGGGTTAATGGATGGCTACACCTTC; CDR3 protein: CSASFGLMDGYTF
D gene: NA; J gene: TRBJ2-5; V gene: TRBV28; clone size: NA; CDR3 DNA: TGTGCCAGCAGCCTCCGCGAAGGGGAGGTAGAGACCCAGTACTTC; CDR3 protein: CASSLREGEVETQYF
D gene: TRBD1; J gene: TRBJ1-2; V gene: TRBV29-1; clone size: many; CDR3 DNA: TGCAGCGCCAGAAAACCGGGACAGGGGGCGGATGGCTACACCTTC; CDR3 protein: CSARKPGQGADGYTF
D gene: NA; J gene: TRBJ2-5; V gene: TRBV5-1; clone size: NA; CDR3 DNA: TGCGCCAGCAGCTTCGGCGGGGACAGCAACCAAGAGACCCAGTACTTC; CDR3 protein: CASSFGGDSNQETQYF
D gene: TRBD1; J gene: TRBJ1-2; V gene: TRBV25-1; clone size: NA; CDR3 DNA: TGTGCCAGCAGTGATAGGGGACAGGGGAGTGGCTACACCTTC; CDR3 protein: CASSDRGQGSGYTF
D gene: NA; J gene: TRBJ2-5; V gene: TRBV10-3; clone size: few; CDR3 DNA: TGTGCCATCAGCTCCCAGGGTTGGAGGCAAGAGACCCAGTACTTC; CDR3 protein: CAISSQGWRQETQYF
D gene: TRBD2; J gene: TRBJ2-7; V gene: TRBV4-2; clone size: NA; CDR3 DNA: TGTGCCAGCAGCCAAGTAGCGGGGGGGCCCTCCTACGAGCAGTACTTC; CDR3 protein: CASSQVAGGPSYEQYF
D gene: NA; J gene: TRBJ2-5; V gene: TRBV18; clone size: NA; CDR3 DNA: TGTGCCAGCTCACCGTCCCCAGGGGTTCAAGAGACCCAGTACTTC; CDR3 protein: CASSPSPGVQETQYF
D gene: NA; J gene: TRBJ2-5; V gene: TRBV12-3/TRBV12-4; clone size: NA; CDR3 DNA: TGTGCCAGCAGTTTAGTGCGGGGGACACCCTACTTC; CDR3 protein: CASSLVRGTPYF
D gene: TRBD2; J gene: TRBJ2-7; V gene: TRBV10-3; clone size: few; CDR3 DNA: TGTGCCATCAGCGGTAATAAAAAACCAGCGGGGACCTACGAGCAGTACTTC; CDR3 protein: CAISGNKKPAGTYEQYF
D gene: NA; J gene: TRBJ2-7; V gene: TRBV3-1; clone size: few; CDR3 DNA: TGTGCCAGCAGCCAAGCCGGACGGAACTACGAGCAGTACTTC; CDR3 protein: CASSQAGRNYEQYF
D gene: NA; J gene: TRBJ1-1; V gene: TRBV7-2; clone size: NA; CDR3 DNA: TGTGCCAGCAGTCCTCATCCGGGGGGAAACACTGAAGCTTTCTTT; CDR3 protein: CASSPHPGGNTEAFF
D gene: TRBD2; J gene: TRBJ2-7; V gene: TRBV7-9; clone size: NA; CDR3 DNA: TGTGCCAGCAGCTTCCCTCGGGGGGGGATCTCCTACGAGCAGTACTTC; CDR3 protein: CASSFPRGGISYEQYF
D gene: NA; J gene: TRBJ2-7; V gene: TRBV20-1; clone size: NA; CDR3 DNA: TGCAGTGCTTGGCTAGCTGGGGGGTGGGAGCAGTACTTC; CDR3 protein: CSAWLAGGWEQYF
D gene: TRBD1; J gene: TRBJ2-1; V gene: TRBV11-1; clone size: NA; CDR3 DNA: TGTGCCAGCAGCTCCCGGAAAGGACAGGGCATGGCCCCGGGGTACAATGAGCAGTTCTTC; CDR3 protein: CASSSRKGQGMAPGYNEQFF
D gene: TRBD2; J gene: TRBJ2-7; V gene: TRBV7-2; clone size: NA; CDR3 DNA: TGTGCCAGCAGCTTAGTTGTTAGCGGGGGTTACGAGCAGTACTTC; CDR3 protein: CASSLVVSGGYEQYF
D gene: NA; J gene: TRBJ2-2; V gene: TRBV7-9; clone size: NA; CDR3 DNA: TGTGCCAGCAGCTACGGGACCCCCACCGGGGAGCTGTTTTTT; CDR3 protein: CASSYGTPTGELFF
D gene: TRBD1; J gene: TRBJ1-2; V gene: TRBV29-1; clone size: few; CDR3 DNA: TGCAGCGTTTCAACCGGGACAGGGGGAACCTATGGCTACACCTTC; CDR3 protein: CSVSTGTGGTYGYTF
D gene: NA; J gene: TRBJ1-1; V gene: TRBV29-1; clone size: many; CDR3 DNA: TGCAGCGTTGGGGGCGCGGGGAGCACTGAAGCTTTCTTT; CDR3 protein: CSVGGAGSTEAFF
D gene: NA; J gene: TRBJ2-5; V gene: TRBV7-9; clone size: many; CDR3 DNA: TGTGCCAGCAGCTTAGTTACAGGAGGCGAGACCCAGTACTTC; CDR3 protein: CASSLVTGGETQYF
D gene: TRBD1; J gene: TRBJ1-1; V gene: TRBV7-9; clone size: NA; CDR3 DNA: TGTGCCAGCAGCCGCCGACAGGGGAACACTGAAGCTTTCTTT; CDR3 protein: CASSRRQGNTEAFF
D gene: NA; J gene: TRBJ1-2; V gene: TRBV20-1; clone size: NA; CDR3 DNA: TGCAGTGCTAGAGATCCTACCCACTATGGCTACACCTTC; CDR3 protein: CSARDPTHYGYTF